These 6 T cell receptor beta chains were all obtained from the same sample, sequenced in a study of CXCR3-negative and CXCR3-positive naive CD8 T cells. Notes on the study in general: CXCR3-positive naive cells had TRB CDR3s that were more hydrophobic than CXCR3-negative naive cells had.

Their cognate antigens are unknown. UMI-labeled 5' RACE TRB cDNA libraries were prepared from the cells. One entry per CDR3 protein, without DNA, is what TCRdb gives after re-calling the 5' RACE reads. The sample yields 150,000 to 180,000 distinct CDR3 sequences, of which the top ten take up nearly 0.5%. The sample was naive CXCR3+ CD8+ T cells from blood. Subset of the sample: CD45RO-CCR7+CD27+CD95- naive CD8+ T cells expressing CXCR3 (TNR3+). The receptors were sampled from a human donor in good health. Some clones in this sample may be carry-over from other donors' samples.

The genes are TRBV28 and TRBJ2-1; TCRdb picks TRBD1, but there is no DNA to check that call. In germline, CDR1 is MDHEN, CDR2 SYDVKM. The CDR3 is 18 residues long. CDR3 sequence: CASSLVSPYVSSYNEQFF.

The V call is TRBV29-1, the J call TRBJ2-7; the D call from TCRdb, TRBD1, cannot be confirmed without DNA. CDR1 is SQVTM and CDR2 is ANQGSEA in the germline V gene. The CDR3 runs to 13 residues. CDR3 sequence: CSAVGGSSYEQYF.

The rearrangement joins TRBV6-5 to TRBJ1-2; as DNA is missing, the TRBD1 call by TCRdb cannot be tested. Germline-derived CDR1 and CDR2 are MNHEY and SVGAGI. This CDR3 is built from 15 residues. CDR3 sequence: CASSLGTGGSYGYTF.

The rearrangement joins TRBV11-1 to TRBJ2-1; TCRdb outputs TRBD1, but without DNA this stays unchecked. In germline, CDR1 is SGHAT, CDR2 FQDESV (reference sequence). The CDR3 runs 18 residues. CDR3 sequence: CASSLASMGGGSYNEQFF.

V gene TRBV7-9 combines with J gene TRBJ1-2; as DNA is missing, the TRBD1 call by TCRdb cannot be tested. The CDR3 runs to 16 residues. The germline V gene has CDR1 SEHNR and CDR2 FQNEAQ (reference sequence). The CDR3 here is CASSLVGTGGEGGYTF.

This chain joins TRBV4-1 and TRBJ1-2; the TRBD1 assignment by TCRdb is unverifiable without DNA. This CDR3 region has 15 residues. Germline V gene data show CDR1 as MGHRA and CDR2 as YSYEKL. The CDR3 loop is CASSPEGQGLYGYTF.